This TCR beta chain stems from a study of cytomegalovirus exposure and HLA in healthy donors (dated by TCRdb to the late 2010s). With respect to the entire study: An earlier analysis of more than 550 of the donors reported about 260 Gb of sequence data and 100 million to 120 million unique TCR beta sequences obtained from about 170 million T cells. Genome-wide SNP genotypes for about 65% of the roughly 670 donors were used in a later genetic analysis, which treated that subset as a discovery cohort. Four or five DR-DQ haplotypes were handled as single units for association and clustering because linkage in the cohort was strong. Every discovery cohort repertoire had been produced on one sequencing platform. Donor age, sex, ethnicity and CMV serostatus were collected together with the repertoire data. To predict cytomegalovirus infection status, the study combined high-throughput TCR immunosequencing, statistical association of individual TCRs with disease status, and machine learning. Using immunosequencing, the study profiled T cell repertoires from 640 or so subjects and related those repertoires to cytomegalovirus serostatus. An earlier analysis of around 540 of the donors applied high-throughput TCR beta sequencing to assess whether each TCR beta V gene segment acted as functional or pseudogenic. Among 300 to 450 genotyped donors of the cohort, an average of around 240,000 unique TCR beta nucleotide sequences were sequenced per donor, around a sixth of them non-productive. The study was designed to test whether signatures of past pathogen exposure could be identified by cataloging public T cell receptors. Typing coverage varied by locus: 629-630 donors for A, B, C, DRB1 and DQB1; approximately 500 for DQA1; more than 600 for DPA1; approximately 490 for DPB1. HLA typing included class I and class II loci at four-digit resolution. The later analysis used no new phenotypic data to find candidate immune exposures, relying instead on TCR beta sequences and their occurrence across donors. Of the approximately 400 genotyped donors, 65% to 90% were placed in the genetic ancestry cluster associated with self-reported Caucasian donors. A later analysis re-analyzed previously published TCR beta repertoires from 650 to 800 donors and added high-resolution HLA genotyping to study TCR occurrence patterns. Besides the first cohort of around 700 subjects, a separate validation cohort made up of 90 to 150 different subjects was used. About 300 gigabases of sequencing data and tens of millions of unique TCR sequences made up an early release that covered some 640 HLA-typed donors. General study outcomes and caveats: Cytomegalovirus status was reported to be diagnosed by the classifier with high specificity and sensitivity in both the original and validation cohorts. In a later analysis, TCR association rates were found to vary across HLA loci, with the most associated TCRs seen for DRB1 alleles and the fewest for HLA-C alleles. The earlier analysis of 587 of the donors excluded approximately 15 rarely observed V segments, including chromosome 9 orphons, because counts were too low. The study gave a list of 150 to 200 TCR beta chains associated with cytomegalovirus. The authors suggested that the approach could potentially be extended to other disease states and immunological phenotypes. In a later analysis, about 17,000 TCR beta sequences were associated with specific HLA alleles at a false discovery rate of 0.05. This cohort had only TCR beta chains sequenced, and the lack of alpha or paired-chain data limited which features could be detected. A further reported finding was that TCR beta sequences accurately predicted the HLA-A and HLA-B alleles for most subjects in the first cohort. A few of the identified cytomegalovirus-associated TCR beta chains were confirmed in vitro to be specific for cytomegalovirus antigens. Several of the top co-occurrence clusters appeared to be linked to parvovirus B19, influenza, CMV and Epstein-Barr virus, according to a later analysis. In a later genetic analysis, a missense DCLRE1C variant was associated with V-gene and J-gene trimming of TCR beta chains, and the association was replicated in an independent cohort. Most TCR sequences were seen in very few donors, while some public TCRs were found in many individuals. Linkage disequilibrium might explain the correlated functional status among segregating V segments, but an unknown experimental factor could not be excluded. In a later genetic analysis, fewer N-insertions in productive TCRs were reported among donors in an Asian-associated ancestry cluster than the roughly 700-donor mean. HLA typing was unavailable for some donors at each locus, so association tests used only the typed subset. Most CMV-associated TCR beta chains appeared to be HLA-restricted in a later analysis, and the HLA associations seemed to be driven largely by CMV exposure. When HLA alleles, especially DR and DQ, strongly co-occurred, TCR associations were difficult to assign to individual alleles. Presence/absence analyses assumed roughly uniform sequencing depth across donors, an assumption that may not hold. CMV serostatus was the only immune exposure information available for the cohort. The sequencing pipeline was judged likely to have produced a cluster of highly shared sequence variants as a technical artifact. A later analysis found that HLA-associated TCR beta chains were more clonally expanded and had lower generation probabilities than equally common non-associated chains. In an earlier analysis of under 600 of the donors, most TCR beta V segments were observed in productive rearrangements about 87% or about 30% of the time, broadly matching IMGT annotations.

This clone was seen a few times. Its antigen has not been determined. Within one base of it there is no much larger clone, and no base qualities were kept. The cohort comprised under 700 healthy bone marrow donors. At the time of sampling, every cohort member was nominally healthy, though immune exposures that went unrecorded were likely present. The donor tested CMV seropositive and was one of the 289 seropositive cohort members. Every donor gave a peripheral blood sample, and the peripheral blood mononuclear cells from that sample were used for TCR beta sequencing. Genomic DNA was extracted from the blood cell samples with the Qiagen DNeasy Blood Extraction Kit. The library was made by the immunoSEQ multiplex PCR assay. The multiplex PCR relied on a mix of 60 forward primers for TCR Vbeta segments and 13 reverse primers for TCR Jbeta segments. The CDR3 region of rearranged TCR beta genes was amplified from genomic DNA by a multiplex PCR assay. On the Illumina HiSeq System, the amplified TCR beta libraries were sequenced as 87-base-pair reads. Processing in the source paper ran as follows. A later analysis tallied 75 million to 95 million unique TCR beta chains across the 600 to 700 repertoires, and roughly 11 million of those chains were shared by two or more donors. Raw reads were error-corrected and collapsed into unique sequences by a nearest-neighbor algorithm in which closely related sequences were merged to remove PCR and sequencing errors. V, D and J gene segments were assigned by aligning CDR3 sequences to IMGT reference sequences. For a sequence to be retained, a match of at least six nucleotides was required to both a V gene segment and a J gene segment. Rearrangements were called productive when the CDR3 lacked stop codons and stayed in frame with V and J; all others were non-productive. Following IMGT convention, CDR3 was defined as the stretch from the second conserved V-encoded cysteine up to the conserved J-encoded phenylalanine. The earlier analysis of some 540 of the donors excluded any sequence lacking an unambiguous match to a single V gene segment. In an earlier analysis of about 590 of the donors, a V segment was called functional when productive rearrangements were above 56.7%, and segregating when the standard deviation between donors exceeded 5%. A statistical classification framework was developed to diagnose cytomegalovirus status using the catalog of TCR beta chain sequences. In a later analysis, TCR nucleotide sequences were compared against IMGT/GENE-DB human TR gene sequences so that V and J genes could be assigned. A later analysis assigned CDR3 sequences and most-parsimonious VDJ recombination scenarios with the TCRdist pipeline. In a later analysis, every TCR beta chain was defined by the combination of its CDR3 amino acid sequence and its V-gene family, and reads without a unique V-gene family were dropped. As a way to deal with suspected cross-contamination and a sequencing artifact, a later analysis dropped roughly 620 nucleotide sequences that were highly shared and had low generation probability. In a later analysis, a clonal expansion index for each public chain was calculated from normalized within-repertoire ranks of inferred template counts. In a later analysis, generation probabilities were computed with a VDJ recombination model fitted to out-of-frame rearrangements, and the resulting probabilities were checked against IGoR. In a later analysis, hypergeometric tests were used to score TCR-TCR, TCR-HLA and TCR-CMV co-occurrence, with a repertoire-size bias correction applied to TCR pairs. To estimate false discovery rates, a later analysis permuted the HLA or CMV assignments 20 times. In a later analysis, co-occurring TCRs were grouped with DBSCAN, and TCRdist sequence similarity was added when clustering was performed within HLA-allele-positive subsets. For co-occurrence clustering, repertoires with fewer than 30,000 or more than 120,000 public chains were excluded, along with four to six repertoires with anomalous nucleotide sharing. This immuneACCESS table, as held by TCRdb, lists in-frame sequences with V and J called but not all clones. Of the missing ones, under half trace to an unresolved V gene in checked studies; the others have no known cause. The D gene and trimming were derived from the DNA, and the V and J assignments and clone size from that table. The sample table holds some 110,000 clones, of which more than 65% were seen once. Over 8% of the sample lies in the top ten.

The source material was PBMCs. This TCR derives from a middle-aged man in good health and CMV-seropositive.

The nucleotide sequence reads as follows: TGTGCCAGCAGCACACAGGGGACTCACTCTGGAAACACCATATATTTT. This encodes CASSTQGTHSGNTIYF. The rearranged chain carries TRBV9 and TRBJ1-3; TRBD1 agrees with 7 junctional bases. The cysteine opens and the phenylalanine closes a CDR3 of 16 amino acids. Kept here is only the CDR3 DNA, which spans 48 bases and is read in frame from base 1. From a lookup of the germline V gene, CDR1 and CDR2 are SGDLS and YYNGEE. For this chain, trimming is 4 bases at the V end and 0 bases at the J end, and the number of junction bases without a gene match is 7.